This TCR beta chain was retrieved from a study of control samples from healthy donors and cancer patients. Method: immunoSEQ multiplex PCR; TCRdb's copy keeps in-frame clones and lacks some. The table includes 100,000 to 150,000 clones, around 86% detected once. This CDR3 spans 13 amino acids. Per the germline V gene, CDR1 is MNHEY and CDR2 is SVGAGI. V lost 6 bases to trimming and J lost 4 bases, with 10 bases between them. A single count supports this clone. This receptor was identified in a man in his forties or fifties in good health. The chain uses TRBV6-5 and TRBJ1-3; D might be TRBD1 (5 bases). Sequenced sample: blood. In nucleotides, the CDR3 is TGTGCCAGCAGACGGGACCTAGGAAACACCATATATTTT. It encodes CASRRDLGNTIYF.